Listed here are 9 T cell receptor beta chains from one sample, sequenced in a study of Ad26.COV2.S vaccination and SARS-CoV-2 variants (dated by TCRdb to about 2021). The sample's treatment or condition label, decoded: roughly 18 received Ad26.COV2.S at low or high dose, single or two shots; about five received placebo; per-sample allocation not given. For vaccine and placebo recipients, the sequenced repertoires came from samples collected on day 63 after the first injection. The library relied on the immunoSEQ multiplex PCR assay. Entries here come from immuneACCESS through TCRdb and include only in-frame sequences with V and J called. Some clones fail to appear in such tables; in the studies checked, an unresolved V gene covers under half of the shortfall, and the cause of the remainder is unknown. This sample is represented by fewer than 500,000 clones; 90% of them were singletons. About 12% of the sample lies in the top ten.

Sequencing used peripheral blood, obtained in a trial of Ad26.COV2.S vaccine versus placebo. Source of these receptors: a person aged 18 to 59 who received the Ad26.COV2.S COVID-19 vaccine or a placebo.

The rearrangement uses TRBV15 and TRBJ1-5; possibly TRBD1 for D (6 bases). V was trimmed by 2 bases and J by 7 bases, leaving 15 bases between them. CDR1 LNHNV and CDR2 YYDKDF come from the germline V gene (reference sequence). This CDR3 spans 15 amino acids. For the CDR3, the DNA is TGTGCCACCAGCAGAACAGTACAGGGTGGCCAGCCCCAGCATTTT. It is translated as CATSRTVQGGQPQHF.

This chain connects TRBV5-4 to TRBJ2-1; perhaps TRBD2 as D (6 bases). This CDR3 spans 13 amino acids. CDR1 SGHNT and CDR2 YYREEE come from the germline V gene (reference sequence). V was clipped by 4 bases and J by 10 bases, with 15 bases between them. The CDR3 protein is CASSTTTRREQFF. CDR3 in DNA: TGTGCCAGCAGCACAACGACTAGACGGGAGCAGTTCTTC.

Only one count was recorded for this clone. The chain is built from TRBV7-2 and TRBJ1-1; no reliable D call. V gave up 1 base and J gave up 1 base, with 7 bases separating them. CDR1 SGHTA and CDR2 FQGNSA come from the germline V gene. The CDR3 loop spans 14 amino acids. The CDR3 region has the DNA TGTGCCAGCAGCTTAGTCAGTGGGAACACTGAAGCTTTCTTT. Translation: CASSLVSGNTEAFF.

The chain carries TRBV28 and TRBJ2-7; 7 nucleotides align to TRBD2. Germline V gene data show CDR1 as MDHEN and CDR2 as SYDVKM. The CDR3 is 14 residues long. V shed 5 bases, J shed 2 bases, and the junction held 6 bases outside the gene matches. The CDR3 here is CASSQAGPPYEQYF. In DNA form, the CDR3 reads TGTGCCAGCAGTCAAGCGGGACCACCCTACGAGCAGTACTTC.

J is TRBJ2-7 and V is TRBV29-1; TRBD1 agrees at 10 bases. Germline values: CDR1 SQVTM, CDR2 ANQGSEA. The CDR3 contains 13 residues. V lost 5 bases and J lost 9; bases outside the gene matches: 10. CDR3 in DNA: TGCAGCGTTTCGGGGACAGGGGTCGGTCGGCAGTACTTC. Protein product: CSVSGTGVGRQYF.

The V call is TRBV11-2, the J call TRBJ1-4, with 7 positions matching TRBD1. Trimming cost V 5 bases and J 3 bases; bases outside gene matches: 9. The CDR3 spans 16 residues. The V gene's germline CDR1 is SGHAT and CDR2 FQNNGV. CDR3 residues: CASSPDWTGSNEKLFF. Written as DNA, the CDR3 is TGTGCCAGCAGCCCCGATTGGACAGGCTCTAATGAAAAACTGTTTTTT.

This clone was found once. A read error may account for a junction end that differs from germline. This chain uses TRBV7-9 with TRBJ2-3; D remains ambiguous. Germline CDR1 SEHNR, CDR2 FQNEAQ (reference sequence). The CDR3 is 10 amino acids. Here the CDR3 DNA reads TGTGCCAGCAGCTTAGTTCCAGAAGTATTT. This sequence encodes CASSLVPEVF. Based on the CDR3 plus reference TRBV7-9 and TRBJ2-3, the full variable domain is DTGVSQNPRHKITKRGQNVTFRCDPISEHNRLYWYRQTLGQGPEFLTYFQNEAQLEKSRLLSDRFSAERPKGSFSTLEIQRTEQGDSAMYLCASSLVPEVFGPGTRLTVL.

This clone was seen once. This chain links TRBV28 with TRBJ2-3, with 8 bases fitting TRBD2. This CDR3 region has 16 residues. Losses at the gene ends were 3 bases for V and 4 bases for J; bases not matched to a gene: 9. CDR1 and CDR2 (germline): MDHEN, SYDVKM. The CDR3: CASSFGREGQADTQYF. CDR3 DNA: TGTGCCAGCAGTTTTGGACGGGAGGGCCAGGCAGATACGCAGTATTTT.

For the CDR3, the DNA is TGTGCCAGCAGCTCTACCGGACAGGGGGCGAACACCGGGGAGCTGTTTTTT. Its translation: CASSSTGQGANTGELFF. The J gene is TRBJ2-2, the V gene TRBV9; TRBD1 agrees at 10 bases. Germline CDR1 reads SGDLS; CDR2 reads YYNGEE. The V gene end was trimmed by 4 bases and the J gene end by 0 bases; junction bases not matched to a gene: 6. The CDR3 sequence is 17 residues long.